This T cell receptor beta chain was identified in a study of blood T cell repertoires in COVID-19. On the study more broadly: Acute and convalescent COVID-19 samples came from the United States, Italy and Spain. Sources were T cells, B-cell-depleted T cells, or PBMCs; the material itself was cDNA or gDNA.

Per the study methods: Reference gene primers were amplified, and this amplification served to estimate nucleated cell counts. Assay used: immunoSEQ multiplex PCR; TCRdb lists only in-frame clones, some missing. The DNA gave D and trimming, while V, J and clone size come from that table. Found here are about 170,000 clones, more than 90% of them singletons; the top ten hold approximately 0.56%. The V and J ends lost 2 bases and 1 base respectively, with 12 bases between them. CDR3 length: 15 residues. The germline CDR1 and CDR2 sequences are MNHEY and SVGAGI. The receptor was isolated from a man between 45 and 60 years old with acute or convalescent COVID-19. Sequencing was performed on peripheral blood. The chain uses TRBV6-5 and TRBJ2-7; maybe TRBD2 (5 bases). In nucleotides, the CDR3 is TGTGCCAGCAGTTACGGGAGCGACCTATCCTACGAGCAGTACTTC. Translating gives CASSYGSDLSYEQYF.